This record looks at one T cell receptor (beta chain) sequence and its context. The antigen it recognizes is unknown. No quality values exist for individual bases; no much larger clone is one base distant. Library method: the immunoSEQ multiplex PCR assay. For the multiplex PCR, a mixture combining 60 forward primers for TCR Vbeta segments and 13 reverse primers for TCR Jbeta segments was used. Amplification of the CDR3 region of rearranged TCR beta genes was performed with a multiplex PCR assay on genomic DNA. On the Illumina HiSeq System, the amplified TCR beta libraries were sequenced as 87-base-pair reads. Under the source paper's analysis protocol: A later analysis counted about 76 million unique TCR beta chains across the 640 or so repertoires, and some 11 million of these chains were shared by at least two donors. Raw reads were error-corrected and collapsed into unique sequences with a nearest-neighbor algorithm that merged closely related sequences to remove PCR and sequencing errors. CDR3 sequences were aligned to IMGT reference sequences to assign V, D and J gene segments. Each retained sequence needed at least a six-nucleotide match to both a V gene segment and a J gene segment. A rearrangement counted as productive if the CDR3 had no stop codons and remained in frame with V and J, and every other rearrangement counted as non-productive. Following IMGT convention, CDR3 was defined as the stretch from the second conserved V-encoded cysteine up to the conserved J-encoded phenylalanine. The earlier analysis of some 580 of the donors excluded any sequence lacking an unambiguous match to a single V gene segment. In an earlier analysis of a few hundred of the donors, a V segment was called functional when productive rearrangements were above 56.7%, and segregating when the standard deviation between donors exceeded 5%. A statistical classification framework was developed to diagnose cytomegalovirus status using the catalog of TCR beta chain sequences. V and J gene assignment, in a later analysis, came from comparing TCR nucleotide sequences with IMGT/GENE-DB human TR gene sequences. The TCRdist pipeline was used in a later analysis to assign CDR3 sequences and most-parsimonious VDJ recombination scenarios. In a later analysis, each TCR beta chain was defined by its CDR3 amino acid sequence together with its V-gene family, and reads lacking a unique V-gene family were excluded. In a later analysis, 500 to 700 highly shared, low-generation-probability nucleotide sequences were removed to address suspected cross-contamination and a sequencing artifact. A later analysis calculated a clonal expansion index for each public chain from normalized within-repertoire ranks of inferred template counts. A later analysis computed generation probabilities with a VDJ recombination model fitted to out-of-frame rearrangements, and checked the results against IGoR. In a later analysis, hypergeometric tests were used to score TCR-TCR, TCR-HLA and TCR-CMV co-occurrence, with a repertoire-size bias correction applied to TCR pairs. To estimate false discovery rates, a later analysis permuted the HLA or CMV assignments 20 times. A later analysis grouped co-occurring TCRs with DBSCAN, adding TCRdist sequence similarity when clustering within HLA-allele-positive subsets. For co-occurrence clustering, repertoires with fewer than 30,000 or more than 120,000 public chains were excluded, along with about five repertoires with anomalous nucleotide sharing. Entries here come from immuneACCESS through TCRdb and include only in-frame sequences with V and J called. Some clones fail to appear in such tables; in the studies checked, an unresolved V gene covers under half of the shortfall, and the cause of the remainder is unknown. V and J calls and clone size follow that table, whereas D and trimming were derived from the DNA. The sample includes about 180,000 clones, with more than 60% observed a single time. The ten largest clonotypes hold approximately 3.7% of the sample.

The cohort consisted of some 730 healthy bone marrow donors. At the time of sampling, all cohort members were nominally healthy, though unrecorded immune exposures were likely present. The donor tested CMV seropositive, placing the donor among the 250 to 350 seropositive members of the cohort. A peripheral blood sample was collected from each donor, and TCR beta sequencing was performed on peripheral blood mononuclear cells. Genomic DNA extraction from the blood cell samples was performed with the Qiagen DNeasy Blood Extraction Kit. From the cysteine up to the phenylalanine, the CDR3 has a length of 16 residues. Kept here is only the CDR3 DNA, which spans 48 bases and is read in frame from base 1. CDR1 MDHEN and CDR2 SYDVKM were looked up in the germline V gene. V is trimmed back by 5 bases and J by 0 bases, and the junction contains 6 bases that no gene match accounts for. These data come from a study of cytomegalovirus exposure and HLA in healthy donors (dated by TCRdb to 2015 to 2018). About the investigation overall: In an earlier analysis of 587 of the donors, about 260 Gb of sequence data and 100 million or so unique TCR beta sequences from about 179 million T cells were reported. A later analysis re-examined previously published TCR beta repertoires from more than 550 donors and added high-resolution HLA genotyping to investigate patterns of TCR occurrence. An early release that covered some 640 HLA-typed donors contained about 290 gigabases of sequencing data and 80 million or so unique TCR sequences. The study profiled the T cell repertoires of under 700 subjects by immunosequencing and related them to cytomegalovirus serostatus. Rather than using new phenotypic data, the later analysis identified candidate immune exposures from TCR beta sequences and from how often those sequences occurred across donors. Both class I and class II loci were covered by HLA typing, at four-digit resolution. Of the roughly 390 genotyped donors, over 65% fell in the genetic ancestry cluster associated with self-reported Caucasian donors. The number of typed donors differed by locus: about 620-630 for A, B, C, DRB1 and DQB1; 500 to 550 for DQA1; 606 for DPA1; and roughly 490 for DPB1. Donor age, sex, ethnicity and CMV serostatus were compiled alongside the repertoire data. A later genetic analysis took genome-wide SNP genotypes for about 55% of the 666 donors and used that subset as a discovery cohort. Every repertoire in the discovery cohort had been generated on one and the same sequencing platform. The study aimed to test whether cataloging public T cell receptors could reveal signatures of past pathogen exposure. On average, around 240,000 unique TCR beta nucleotide sequences were sequenced per donor among a few hundred genotyped donors of the cohort, with roughly 19% of those sequences being non-productive. Besides the first cohort of around 670 subjects, a separate validation cohort made up of 120 or so different subjects was used. To predict cytomegalovirus infection status, the study brought together high-throughput TCR immunosequencing, statistical association of individual TCRs with disease status, and machine learning. An earlier analysis of 587 of the donors applied high-throughput TCR beta sequencing to assess whether each TCR beta V gene segment acted as functional or pseudogenic. Because of strong linkage in the cohort, a handful of DR-DQ haplotypes were treated as single units for association and clustering.

Here is what the overall study found, with its caveats: According to a later analysis, most CMV-associated TCR beta chains appeared to be HLA-restricted, and the HLA associations seemed to be driven largely by CMV exposure. The sequencing pipeline was judged likely to have produced a cluster of highly shared sequence variants as a technical artifact. In vitro tests confirmed that three of the cytomegalovirus-associated TCR beta chains recognize cytomegalovirus antigens. Because counts were too low, roughly 17 rarely observed V segments, including chromosome 9 orphons, were left out of the earlier analysis of approximately 500 of the donors. Cytomegalovirus status was reported to be diagnosed by the classifier with high specificity and sensitivity in both the original and validation cohorts. A later analysis associated roughly 17,000 TCR beta sequences with specific HLA alleles at a false discovery rate of 0.05. Because HLA typing was unavailable for some donors at each locus, only the typed subset was used in association tests. According to a later analysis, TCR association rates differed among HLA loci, with DRB1 alleles showing the most associated TCRs and HLA-C alleles showing the fewest. Assigning TCR associations to individual alleles was difficult when HLA alleles, especially DR and DQ, strongly co-occurred. In a later analysis, several top co-occurrence clusters were reported to appear linked to parvovirus B19, influenza, CMV and Epstein-Barr virus. The 87-base-pair reads could not distinguish some IMGT-functional V segments, including TRBV6-2 and TRBV6-3, so those segments were excluded. CMV serostatus was the only immune exposure information available for the cohort. Compared with the approximately 670-donor mean, donors in an Asian-associated ancestry cluster had fewer N-insertions in productive TCRs, according to a later genetic analysis. In a later genetic analysis, a missense DCLRE1C variant was associated with V-gene and J-gene trimming of TCR beta chains, and the association was replicated in an independent cohort. The cohort was sequenced for TCR beta chains only, and without alpha or paired-chain data the features that could be detected were limited. Presence/absence analyses assumed roughly uniform sequencing depth across donors, an assumption that may not hold. Broadly in line with IMGT annotations, most TCR beta V segments showed up in productive rearrangements about 87% or about 30% of the time in an earlier analysis of approximately 600 of the donors. Correlated functional status among segregating V segments might be attributable to linkage disequilibrium, but an unknown experimental factor could not be ruled out. A further reported finding was that TCR beta sequences accurately predicted the HLA-A and HLA-B alleles for most subjects in the first cohort. Most TCR sequences were observed very rarely across donors, whereas some public TCRs were present in many individuals. A total of 150 or so TCR beta chains were listed by the study as associated with cytomegalovirus. A later analysis found that HLA-associated TCR beta chains were more clonally expanded and had lower generation probabilities than equally common non-associated chains. It was suggested by the authors that the approach could potentially be generalized to other disease states and immunological phenotypes.

The V gene is TRBV28 and the J gene is TRBJ2-1; 8 central nucleotides agree with TRBD2. Sequenced input: PBMCs. This sequence was found in a woman aged 55-70 years in good health and CMV-seropositive. CDR3 region: CASSLGGAISYNEQFF. The DNA reads TGTGCCAGCAGTCTCGGGGGGGCAATCTCCTACAATGAGCAGTTCTTC.